Listed below are T cell receptor beta chains from one sample, sequenced in a study of beta chain features in type 1 diabetes. Clones were sequenced by immunoSEQ multiplex PCR, and TCRdb holds only the in-frame ones, with some missing. The profile covers 200,000 to 250,000 clones, with approximately 15% appearing a single time and roughly 0.019% taken by the ten largest. The specimen sequenced was naive CD4+ T cells from blood. The receptors come from a man between 25 and 39 years old with type 1 diabetes. The CDR3 runs from the conserved cysteine through the conserved F or W. Each record gives: clone size, J gene, V gene, D gene, CDR3 DNA, CDR3 protein. D genes are given only for firm matches. Clone size is stated in some rows and not others, as once, few, many or a class when expanded.

>NA|TRBJ2-7|TRBV30|TRBD1
TGTGCCTGGAGTCCAGGGGGCAAGGTCTACGAGCAGTACTTC
CAWSPGGKVYEQYF
>few|TRBJ1-2|TRBV6-1|NA
TGTGCCAGCAGTGAGGCAGGGGAAGGCTATGGCTACACCTTC
CASSEAGEGYGYTF
>NA|TRBJ1-5|TRBV7-6|TRBD1
TGTGCCAGCAGCGGGACAGGGGGCAATCAGCCCCAGCATTTT
CASSGTGGNQPQHF
>few|TRBJ2-1|TRBV29-1|TRBD2
TGCAGCACCAACAAGGGCGGGGGGGCCCACAATGAGCAGTTCTTC
CSTNKGGGAHNEQFF
>NA|TRBJ2-7|TRBV6-5|TRBD1
TGTGCCAGCAGTTACTCGACAGGGTTCTACGAGCAGTACTTC
CASSYSTGFYEQYF
>few|TRBJ1-6|TRBV5-1|TRBD1
TGCGCCAGCAGCTTCGGACAGGGGATTTATTCACCCCTCCACTTT
CASSFGQGIYSPLHF
>few|TRBJ2-2|TRBV5-1|TRBD1
TGCGCCAGCAGCTCGGGACAGGGCGGCGGGGAGCTGTTTTTT
CASSSGQGGGELFF
>few|TRBJ1-2|TRBV19|NA
TGTGCCAGTAGTATAGGTTATGGCGTCGGTCTAGATGGCTACACCTTC
CASSIGYGVGLDGYTF
>few|TRBJ1-2|TRBV5-6|TRBD1
TGTGCCAGCAGCTCCACACGACAGGGTCCCAACACCTTC
CASSSTRQGPNTF
>NA|TRBJ2-5|TRBV2|NA
TGTGCCAGCAGTGAGACTAGAAGAGAGACCCAGTACTTC
CASSETRRETQYF
>few|TRBJ2-4|TRBV10-3|NA
TGTGCCATCAGCCCCACAGGGATTGATCCGGCCAAAAACATTCAGTACTTC
CAISPTGIDPAKNIQYF
>NA|TRBJ2-7|TRBV5-1|TRBD1
TGCGCCAGCAGCTTGGAGGACAGGTCCCACGAGCAGTACTTC
CASSLEDRSHEQYF
>few|TRBJ1-5|TRBV18|NA
TGTGCCAGCTCACCGGTGGAGAGCAATCAGCCCCAGCATTTT
CASSPVESNQPQHF
>few|TRBJ2-3|TRBV20-1|TRBD2
TGCAGTGCCATACTAGCGGATACGCAGTATTTT
CSAILADTQYF
>few|TRBJ2-1|TRBV29-1|TRBD1
TGCAGCGTTGAAGTGCAGGGGGTAGGAGTCAATGAGCAGTTCTTC
CSVEVQGVGVNEQFF
>few|TRBJ2-5|TRBV7-2|TRBD2
TGTGCCAGCAGCTTAGGGTCAGGGACTAGCGAAACCCAGTACTTC
CASSLGSGTSETQYF
>NA|TRBJ1-3|TRBV6-5|NA
TGTGCCAGCAGTTACTCAAACGGGGGTTCCGTAAACACCATATATTTT
CASSYSNGGSVNTIYF
>NA|TRBJ2-2|TRBV2|NA
TGTGCCAGCACCCCAGTGGGCCTAAGCCCCGGGGAGCTGTTTTTT
CASTPVGLSPGELFF
>few|TRBJ2-5|TRBV21-1|NA
TGTGCCAGCAGCAATAGGGGCCCCGTCCAAGAGACCCAGTACTTC
CASSNRGPVQETQYF
>few|TRBJ2-5|TRBV6-5|NA
TGTGCCAGCAAGGGGTCGTTCGCGGAGACCCAGTACTTC
CASKGSFAETQYF
>few|TRBJ1-6|TRBV6-6|TRBD1
TGTGCCAGCAGTGGGACAGGGGATTCACCCCTCCACTTT
CASSGTGDSPLHF
>NA|TRBJ2-3|TRBV5-1|NA
TGCGCCAGCAGCTTGGGGGCGATCACAGATACGCAGTATTTT
CASSLGAITDTQYF
>NA|TRBJ1-1|TRBV18|NA
TGTGCCAGCTCATCCCCGAACATGAACACTGAAGCTTTCTTT
CASSSPNMNTEAFF
>few|TRBJ2-5|TRBV2|NA
TGTGCCAGCAGTGAAACAGGGTCTAGTCCAGGGACCCAGTACTTC
CASSETGSSPGTQYF
>NA|TRBJ1-2|TRBV7-9|NA
TGTGCCAGCAGCTTAGGGGACGCGGGGGTGTATGGCTACACCTTC
CASSLGDAGVYGYTF
>few|TRBJ1-1|TRBV6-5|NA
TGTGCCGGAGTGTCAAGACGGCTTTACACTGAAGCTTTCTTT
CAGVSRRLYTEAFF
>NA|TRBJ2-1|TRBV18|TRBD2
TGTGCCAGCTCACTCGGACTAGCGGGAGCCGATGAGCAGTTCTTC
CASSLGLAGADEQFF
>few|TRBJ1-1|TRBV5-1|NA
TGCGCCAGCAGCTGGGGGGGGGCCGGAGGGAACACTGAAGCTTTCTTT
CASSWGGAGGNTEAFF
>few|TRBJ2-7|TRBV7-2|TRBD2
TGTGCCAGCAGCCTGGGACTAGCGGGAGCGGGCGAGCAGTACTTC
CASSLGLAGAGEQYF
>NA|TRBJ1-1|TRBV19|TRBD1
TGTGCCAGTGAGGGGGCGCGAACTGAAGCTTTCTTT
CASEGARTEAFF
>NA|TRBJ1-1|TRBV7-8|NA
TGTGCCAGCAGCGTCAGCCGAGGGAACACTGAAGCTTTCTTT
CASSVSRGNTEAFF
>few|TRBJ2-7|TRBV4-3|TRBD1
TGCGCCAGCAGCCAGCAACAGGGGGACTACGAGCAGTACTTC
CASSQQQGDYEQYF
>few|TRBJ2-1|TRBV10-1|TRBD2
TGCGCCAGCAGTGGGGGACTAGCTGGAGCCGATGAGCAGTTCTTC
CASSGGLAGADEQFF
>few|TRBJ1-6|TRBV7-9|NA
TGTGCCAGCAGCTTAGAGAGGAATTCACCCCTCCACTTT
CASSLERNSPLHF
>few|TRBJ2-1|TRBV2|TRBD2
TGTGCCAGCAGTTTAGCGGGGTCCTACAATGAGCAGTTCTTC
CASSLAGSYNEQFF
>few|TRBJ1-2|TRBV28|TRBD1
TGTGCCAGCAGGCGAAGGGACAGGCGGCGAGGCGGCTACACCTTC
CASRRRDRRRGGYTF
>NA|TRBJ1-2|TRBV5-1|NA
TGCGCCAGCAGCATCGACAGAGATGGCTACACCTTC
CASSIDRDGYTF
>few|TRBJ1-1|TRBV5-1|NA
TGCGCCAGCAGCCAGGACACTGGGAACACTGAAGCTTTCTTT
CASSQDTGNTEAFF
>few|TRBJ1-1|TRBV7-9|NA
TGTGCCAGCACCCGGCTGGAGGCGGGCACTGAAGCTTTCTTT
CASTRLEAGTEAFF
>NA|TRBJ2-3|TRBV9|TRBD2
TGTGCCAGCAGCTTTAGCGGGGTAGATACGCAGTATTTT
CASSFSGVDTQYF
>few|TRBJ2-6|TRBV7-9|NA
TGTGCCAGCAGCTTAATTGCAGGGGCTGGGGCCAACGTCCTGACTTTC
CASSLIAGAGANVLTF
>NA|TRBJ2-7|TRBV5-1|NA
TGCGCCAGCAGCTCGGGTGCTAGCGTTAGCTCCTACGAGCAGTACTTC
CASSSGASVSSYEQYF
>few|TRBJ2-5|TRBV15|NA
TGTGCCACCAGCAGAGGGGACGCCTCGGAGGGAGAGACCCAGTACTTC
CATSRGDASEGETQYF
>NA|TRBJ1-2|TRBV5-1|NA
TGCGCCAGCAGCCCACAGGGAACTGGCTACACCTTC
CASSPQGTGYTF
>few|TRBJ2-5|TRBV4-2|TRBD2
TGTGATCCCGGACTAGCGGGAGGAGAGACCCAGTACTTC
CDPGLAGGETQYF
>NA|TRBJ1-5|TRBV5-1|NA
TGCGCCAGCAGCTTACAGGGCGGTCAGCCCCAGCATTTT
CASSLQGGQPQHF
>NA|TRBJ2-1|TRBV2|TRBD1
TGTGCCAGCAGCAGGACAGGGGGCTACAATGAGCAGTTCTTC
CASSRTGGYNEQFF
>NA|TRBJ2-3|TRBV30|TRBD2
TGTGCCTGGAGTCCGACTAGCGCCCGCACAGATACGCAGTATTTT
CAWSPTSARTDTQYF
>NA|TRBJ1-6|TRBV7-2|NA
TGTGCCAGCAGCTTAGGACCAGGCCCTAATTCACCCCTCCACTTT
CASSLGPGPNSPLHF
>NA|TRBJ2-7|TRBV7-9|NA
TGTGCCAGCAGCGCCGTAAGCGGGTACTCCTACGAGCAGTACTTC
CASSAVSGYSYEQYF
>few|TRBJ2-1|TRBV11-3|TRBD1
TGTGCCAGCAGGGGGACAGGGAGCTCCTACAATGAGCAGTTCTTC
CASRGTGSSYNEQFF
>few|TRBJ2-5|TRBV9|NA
TGTGCCAGCAGCGTAGCTCCGGCAGGTGGGGCAGAGACCCAGTACTTC
CASSVAPAGGAETQYF
>NA|TRBJ2-1|TRBV4-1|TRBD2
TGCGCCAGCAGCCAAGCCCCGGGACTAGCTTCCTACAATGAGCAGTTCTTC
CASSQAPGLASYNEQFF